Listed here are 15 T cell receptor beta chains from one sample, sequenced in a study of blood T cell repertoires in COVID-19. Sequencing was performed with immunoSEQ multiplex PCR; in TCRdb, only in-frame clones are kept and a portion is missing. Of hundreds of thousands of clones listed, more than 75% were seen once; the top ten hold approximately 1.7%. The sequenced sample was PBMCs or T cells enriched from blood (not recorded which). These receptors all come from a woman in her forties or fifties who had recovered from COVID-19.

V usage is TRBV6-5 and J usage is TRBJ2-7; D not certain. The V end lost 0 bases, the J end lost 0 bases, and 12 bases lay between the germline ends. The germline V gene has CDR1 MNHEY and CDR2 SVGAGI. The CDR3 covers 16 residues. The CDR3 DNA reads TGTGCCAGCAGTTACTCGAGGCCCCCCGTCTCCTACGAGCAGTACTTC. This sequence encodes CASSYSRPPVSYEQYF.

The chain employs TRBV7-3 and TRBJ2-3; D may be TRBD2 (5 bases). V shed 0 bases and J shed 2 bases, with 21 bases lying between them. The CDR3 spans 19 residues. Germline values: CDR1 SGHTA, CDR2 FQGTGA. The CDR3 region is CASSLTSVRGGGFTDTQYF. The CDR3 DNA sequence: TGTGCCAGCAGCTTAACAAGTGTACGGGGTGGCGGATTCACAGATACGCAGTATTTT.

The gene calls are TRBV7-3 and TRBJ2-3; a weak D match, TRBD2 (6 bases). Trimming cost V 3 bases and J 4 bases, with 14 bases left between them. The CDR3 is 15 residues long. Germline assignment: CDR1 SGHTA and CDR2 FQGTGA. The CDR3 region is CASSFGRERADTQYF. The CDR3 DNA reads TGTGCCAGCAGCTTCGGGAGAGAGCGGGCAGATACGCAGTATTTT.

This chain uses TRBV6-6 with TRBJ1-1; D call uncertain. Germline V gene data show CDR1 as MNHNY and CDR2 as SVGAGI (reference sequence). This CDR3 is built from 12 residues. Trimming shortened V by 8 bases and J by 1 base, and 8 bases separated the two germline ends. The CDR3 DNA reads TGTGCCAGCGAGAGGGAGAACACTGAAGCTTTCTTT. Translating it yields CASERENTEAFF.

Written as DNA, the CDR3 is TGTGCCAGCAGCCCGTTGGACTTCTGGAGCACTGAAGCTTTCTTT. It specifies CASSPLDFWSTEAFF. The chain uses TRBV5-5 and TRBJ1-1; D not certain. Germline V lookup: CDR1 SGHKS, CDR2 YYEKEE (reference sequence). V was shortened by 4 bases and J by 4 bases, with 17 bases between the two germline ends. The CDR3 is 15 residues long.

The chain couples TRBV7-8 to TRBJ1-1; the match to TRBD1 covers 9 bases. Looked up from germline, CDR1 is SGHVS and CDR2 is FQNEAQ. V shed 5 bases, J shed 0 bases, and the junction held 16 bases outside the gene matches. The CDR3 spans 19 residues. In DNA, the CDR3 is TGTGCCAGCAGCCCATACACCGGACAGGGGATTGGGGTGAACACTGAAGCTTTCTTT. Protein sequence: CASSPYTGQGIGVNTEAFF.

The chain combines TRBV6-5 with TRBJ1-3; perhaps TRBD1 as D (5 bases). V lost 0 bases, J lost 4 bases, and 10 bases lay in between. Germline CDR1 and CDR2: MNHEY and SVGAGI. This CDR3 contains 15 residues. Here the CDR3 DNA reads TGTGCCAGCAGTTACTCCTCAGGGCTCGGAAACACCATATATTTT. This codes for CASSYSSGLGNTIYF.

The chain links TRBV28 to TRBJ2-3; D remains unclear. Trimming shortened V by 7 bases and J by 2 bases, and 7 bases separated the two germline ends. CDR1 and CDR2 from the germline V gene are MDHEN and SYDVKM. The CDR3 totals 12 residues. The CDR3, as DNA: TGTGCCAGCAATTCTTACACAGATACGCAGTATTTT. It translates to CASNSYTDTQYF.

CDR3 sequence: CASSLEQPAGETQYF. CDR3 DNA sequence: TGCGCCAGCAGCTTGGAACAGCCAGCCGGAGAGACCCAGTACTTC. The chain links TRBV5-1 to TRBJ2-5; no firm D call. V lost 0 bases and J lost 4, with 13 bases in between. This CDR3 is built from 15 residues. Germline V lookup: CDR1 SGHRS, CDR2 YFSETQ. The full variable domain, rest sourced from reference TRBV5-1 and TRBJ2-5, is KAGVTQTPRYLIKTRGQQVTLSCSPISGHRSVSWYQQTPGQGLQFLFEYFSETQRNKGNFPGRFSGRQFSNSRSEMNVSTLELGDSALYLCASSLEQPAGETQYFGPGTRLLVL.

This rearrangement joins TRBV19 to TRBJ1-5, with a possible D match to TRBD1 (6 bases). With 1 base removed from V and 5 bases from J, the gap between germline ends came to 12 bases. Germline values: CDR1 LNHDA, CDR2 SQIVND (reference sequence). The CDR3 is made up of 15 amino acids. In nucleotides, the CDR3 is TGTGCCAGTAGTATAGCTGAGGGGGTGTATCAGCCCCAGCATTTT. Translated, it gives CASSIAEGVYQPQHF.

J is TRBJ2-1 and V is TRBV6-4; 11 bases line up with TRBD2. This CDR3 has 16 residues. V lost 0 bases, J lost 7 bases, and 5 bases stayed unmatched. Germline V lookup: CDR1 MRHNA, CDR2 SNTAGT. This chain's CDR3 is CASSDSILAGANEQFF. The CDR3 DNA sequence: TGTGCCAGCAGTGACTCGATACTAGCGGGAGCGAATGAGCAGTTCTTC.

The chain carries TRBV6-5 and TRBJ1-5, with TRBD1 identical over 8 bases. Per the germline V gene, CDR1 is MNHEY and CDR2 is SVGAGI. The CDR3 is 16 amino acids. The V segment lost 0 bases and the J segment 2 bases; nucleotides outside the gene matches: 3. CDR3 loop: CASSYSGQGGNQPQHF. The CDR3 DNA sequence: TGTGCCAGCAGTTACTCCGGACAGGGCGGCAATCAGCCCCAGCATTTT.

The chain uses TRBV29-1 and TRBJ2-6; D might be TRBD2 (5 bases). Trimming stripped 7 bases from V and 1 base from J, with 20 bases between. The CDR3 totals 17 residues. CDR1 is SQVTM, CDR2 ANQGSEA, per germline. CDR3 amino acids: CSARGVLGSSGANVLTF. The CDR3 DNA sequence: TGCAGCGCCCGAGGAGTTCTAGGGAGTTCTGGGGCCAACGTCCTGACTTTC.

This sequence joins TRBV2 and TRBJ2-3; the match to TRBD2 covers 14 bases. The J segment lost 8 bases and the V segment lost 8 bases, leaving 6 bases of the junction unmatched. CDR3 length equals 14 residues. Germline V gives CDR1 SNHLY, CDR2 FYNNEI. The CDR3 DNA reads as TGTGCCAGCCGGGGACTAGCGGGAGTAGGTACGCAGTATTTT. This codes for CASRGLAGVGTQYF.

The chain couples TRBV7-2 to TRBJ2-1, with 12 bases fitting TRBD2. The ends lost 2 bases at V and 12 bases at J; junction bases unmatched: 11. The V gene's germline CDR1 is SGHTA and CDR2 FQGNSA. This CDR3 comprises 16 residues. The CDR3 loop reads CASSLRSLLAGGGQFF. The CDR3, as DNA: TGTGCCAGCAGCTTAAGGTCCCTCCTAGCGGGAGGGGGGCAGTTCTTC.